Sequencing of this TCR beta chain was carried out in a study of T cells in Graves' hyperthyroidism and ophthalmopathy. Amplification of TCR beta CDR3 regions used RNA as the template. Initially, a first-round RT-PCR of the TCR CDR3 employed the HTBI primer set. TCRdb passed the multiplex PCR reads through MiXCR, listing each CDR3 protein once. The data show 350,000 to 450,000 distinct CDR3 sequences, about 15% seen once. In germline, CDR1 is SEHNR, CDR2 FQNEAQ (reference sequence). This CDR3 comprises 16 residues. V was pared by 4 bases and J by 0 bases, with 13 bases between. This clonotype was detected a few times.

Sequenced: blood. V usage is TRBV7-9 and J usage is TRBJ2-1, with TRBD2 as a possible D gene (6 bases). The TCR originated in a woman aged 25-40 years with Graves' hyperthyroidism that later progressed to Graves' ophthalmopathy. CDR3 in amino acids: CASSSEAGSSYNEQFF. CDR3 DNA sequence: TGTGCCAGCAGCTCCGAAGCGGGTAGCTCCTACAATGAGCAGTTCTTC.